A selection of T cell receptor beta chains follows, all from one sample in a study of identical twins. TCRdb re-analysed the 5' RACE reads in MiXCR, keeping a single row per CDR3 protein. This table holds about 210,000 distinct CDR3 sequences, 9.4% found once. Sequencing was done on a sample of memory (CD45RO+) T cells sorted from blood. These receptors all come from a woman under 30 in good health. Both conserved end residues are part of each CDR3. Each record gives: V gene, clone size, CDR3 length, D gene, J gene, CDR3 protein, CDR3 DNA. D genes are given only for firm matches. A clone size is listed for some rows: how often the clone was seen (once, few, many), or a class if it is expanded.

TRBV5-5	-	16	TRBD2	TRBJ2-5	CASSPGASGSGETQYF	TGTGCCAGCAGCCCCGGGGCGAGCGGGAGTGGGGAGACCCAGTACTTC
TRBV10-1	few	14	TRBD1	TRBJ2-5	CASSELTGAGTQYF	TGCGCCAGCAGTGAGTTAACAGGGGCCGGGACCCAGTACTTC
TRBV7-9	many	13	TRBD1	TRBJ2-5	CASSWDREWTQYF	TGTGCCAGCAGCTGGGACAGGGAGTGGACCCAGTACTTC
TRBV6-5	-	14	TRBD1	TRBJ2-3	CASSSTGSTDTQYF	TGTGCCAGCAGTTCGACAGGGAGCACAGATACGCAGTATTTT
TRBV12-3/TRBV12-4	-	15	-	TRBJ1-4	CASRQGEETNEKLFF	TGTGCCAGCAGACAAGGGGAGGAAACTAATGAAAAACTGTTTTTT
TRBV7-9	many	12	-	TRBJ2-1	CASSLQYNEQFF	TGTGCCAGCAGCCTACAGTACAATGAGCAGTTCTTC
TRBV5-1	-	14	-	TRBJ1-2	CASSLPPGLSGYTF	TGCGCCAGCAGCTTGCCTCCGGGGTTGAGTGGCTACACCTTC
TRBV20-1	many	12	-	TRBJ2-5	CSASSQVETQYF	TGCAGTGCTAGCTCCCAGGTTGAGACCCAGTACTTC
TRBV5-1	few	15	-	TRBJ2-7	CASSPGPGTGREQYF	TGCGCCAGCAGCCCAGGTCCCGGGACGGGGCGGGAGCAGTACTTC
TRBV5-1	few	15	-	TRBJ1-2	CASSLGQRSNYGYTF	TGCGCCAGCAGCCTTGGACAGCGGTCTAACTATGGCTACACCTTC
TRBV7-3	-	17	TRBD2	TRBJ2-1	CASSSIQLAGDRDEQFF	TGTGCCAGCAGCTCGATCCAACTAGCGGGGGATCGGGATGAGCAGTTCTTC
TRBV7-9	-	13	-	TRBJ2-2	CASSLVRGGELFF	TGTGCCAGCAGCTTAGTCCGTGGCGGGGAGCTGTTTTTT
TRBV6-2/TRBV6-3	few	11	-	TRBJ1-2	CASEVGLGYTF	TGTGCCAGCGAGGTCGGGCTAGGCTACACCTTC
TRBV2	-	15	-	TRBJ2-1	CASLGRGSSYNEQFF	TGTGCCAGCTTAGGGAGGGGGAGCTCCTACAATGAGCAGTTCTTC
TRBV3-1	few	14	-	TRBJ1-2	CASSPFDLQDGYTF	TGTGCCAGCAGCCCCTTTGACCTTCAGGATGGCTACACCTTC
TRBV20-1	few	11	-	TRBJ2-5	CSARKEETQYF	TGCAGTGCTAGAAAGGAAGAGACCCAGTACTTC
TRBV6-1	-	15	TRBD2	TRBJ2-5	CASSSGGGTQETQYF	TGTGCCAGCAGCTCCGGGGGGGGCACCCAGGAGACCCAGTACTTC
TRBV2	few	14	-	TRBJ1-1	CASRDLLGGMRAFF	TGTGCCAGCAGAGATCTTCTGGGGGGGATGAGAGCTTTCTTT